This TCR beta chain was recorded in a study of blood T cells in healthy people across ages. The CDR3 loop spans 13 amino acids. The germline gives CDR1 DFQATT, CDR2 SNEGSKA (reference sequence). The second PCR ran about 7 to 12 cycles with a sample-barcoded 5' primer and J-beta primers. TCRdb reanalysed the 5' RACE reads using MiXCR and keeps one entry per CDR3 protein. The sample has about 640,000 distinct CDR3 sequences; under 70% are singletons. Study-level results: Estimates based on one million T cells were treated as lower bounds. Changes in expanded clonotypes were possibly confounded, as the CMV status of donors was unknown.

This clonotype was counted many times. No antigen is known for it. Sequencing input: blood. V and J are TRBV20-1 and TRBJ2-5; TRBD1 agrees at 9 bases. The receptor's source is a man in his sixties in good health. CDR3 sequence reads: CSARTGGGETQYF. CDR3 DNA: TGCAGCGCCAGAACAGGGGGCGGAGAGACCCAGTACTTC.